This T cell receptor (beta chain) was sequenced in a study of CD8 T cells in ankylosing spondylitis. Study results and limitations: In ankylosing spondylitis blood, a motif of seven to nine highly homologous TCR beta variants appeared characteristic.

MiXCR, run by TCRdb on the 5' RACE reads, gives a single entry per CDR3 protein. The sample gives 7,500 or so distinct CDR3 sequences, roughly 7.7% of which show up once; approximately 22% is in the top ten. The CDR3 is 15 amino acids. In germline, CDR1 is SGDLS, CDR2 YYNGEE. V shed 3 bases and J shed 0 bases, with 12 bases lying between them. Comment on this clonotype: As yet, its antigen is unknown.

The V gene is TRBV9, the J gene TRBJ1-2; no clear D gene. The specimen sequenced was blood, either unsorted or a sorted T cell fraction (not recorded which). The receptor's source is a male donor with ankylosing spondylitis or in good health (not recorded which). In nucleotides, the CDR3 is TGTGCCAGCAGCGGCGTTCGTCTAGCTAACTATGGCTACACCTTC. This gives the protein CASSGVRLANYGYTF.